This record covers a single T cell receptor (beta chain). The protocol was immunoSEQ multiplex PCR, while the TCRdb copy is restricted to in-frame clones and leaves out a portion. Of about 150,000 clones in the sample, approximately 90% are singletons; the top ten hold about 1.9%. This specimen belongs to a study of T cell responses to AZD1222 COVID-19 vaccine. The CDR3 contains 13 residues. Germline CDR1 reads SQVTM; CDR2 reads ANQGSEA. Germline trimming cut 7 bases from V and 3 bases from J; bases unmatched to any gene: 8. The clonotype originates from an adult in good health. This rearrangement joins TRBV29-1 to TRBJ2-7, with 8 bases fitting TRBD1. The sample was peripheral blood, taken on day 0 of AZD1222 vaccination. In DNA, the CDR3 is TGCAGCGCTGGGACAGGAGCAAGCTACGAGCAGTACTTC. Its protein product is CSAGTGASYEQYF.